The TCR beta chain under discussion was sequenced for a study of blood T cells in healthy people across ages. Alongside a J-beta primer mix, a sample-barcoded 5' primer served in a second PCR lasting about 7 to 11 cycles. TCRdb reprocessed the 5' RACE reads with MiXCR, giving one entry per CDR3 protein. The sample consists of about 680,000 distinct CDR3 sequences, around 49% of them appearing once. The germline CDR1 and CDR2 sequences are SGHTA and FQGNSA. Trimming took 4 bases from V and 4 from J; bases not matched to a gene: 7. The CDR3 loop spans 15 amino acids. This receptor was obtained from a woman in her sixties in good health. The sample taken for sequencing was blood. The rearrangement links TRBV7-2 to TRBJ2-1; 7 nucleotides match TRBD1. DNA for the CDR3: TGTGCCAGCAGCTCCTCCGGGACAGTATACAATGAGCAGTTCTTC. Its translation: CASSSSGTVYNEQFF.